This T cell receptor beta chain was observed in a study of CD4 and CD8 cells across lung adenocarcinoma regions. Localized lung adenocarcinoma, a non-small cell lung cancer, affected the donors. Of note for this clonotype: Germline and junction disagree at one end, which may indicate a read error.

The CDR3 has 16 residues. The V gene's germline CDR1 is MNHNS and CDR2 SASEGT. Using its own MiXCR run on the PCR reads, TCRdb lists one record per CDR3 protein. The sample holds 5,500 to 7,500 distinct CDR3 sequences, roughly half seen once. The genes are TRBV6-1 and TRBJ2-4; no reliable D call. The last part of the DNA fits TRBJ2-3 better; the J call may be wrong. The TCR originated in a female donor with lung adenocarcinoma. The CD4 and CD8 labels of this study may be unreliable. Sample: CD8+ T cells from the center of a lung tumor. The CDR3 reads CASRVSAGSATDTQYF. Here the CDR3 DNA reads TGTGCCAGCCGCGTCTCGGCCGGGTCTGCCACAGACACGCAGTATTTT.